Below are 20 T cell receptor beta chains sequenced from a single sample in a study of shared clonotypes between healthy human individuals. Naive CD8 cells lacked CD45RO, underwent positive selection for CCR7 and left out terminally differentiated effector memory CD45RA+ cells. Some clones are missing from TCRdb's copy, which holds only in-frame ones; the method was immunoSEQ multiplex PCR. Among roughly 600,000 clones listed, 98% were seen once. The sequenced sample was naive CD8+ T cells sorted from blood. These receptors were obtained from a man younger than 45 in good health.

The DNA of the CDR3 is TGCGCCAGCAGCCAAGGCTACACTGAAGCTTTCTTT. Its protein is CASSQGYTEAFF. The chain couples TRBV4-1 to TRBJ1-1; D uncertain. Looked up from germline, CDR1 is MGHRA and CDR2 is YSYEKL. The CDR3 runs 12 residues. Trimming removed 1 base from V and 3 bases from J, with 3 bases in between.

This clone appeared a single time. The CDR3 DNA follows: TGTGCCAGCAGTTTGGCGTTGGGGGAGGTCCACAATGAGCAGTTCTTC. Translation: CASSLALGEVHNEQFF. The J gene is TRBJ2-1, the V gene TRBV27; a possible D gene is TRBD2 (6 bases). This CDR3 is built from 16 residues. V was pared by 3 bases and J by 5 bases, with 17 bases between. From germline, CDR1 is MNHEY and CDR2 SMNVEV (reference sequence).

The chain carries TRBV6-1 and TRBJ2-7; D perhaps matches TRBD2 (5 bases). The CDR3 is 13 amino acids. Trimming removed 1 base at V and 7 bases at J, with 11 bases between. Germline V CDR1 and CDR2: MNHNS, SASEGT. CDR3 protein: CASSEGTSPEQYF. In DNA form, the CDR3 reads TGTGCCAGCAGTGAAGGGACTTCCCCTGAGCAGTACTTC.

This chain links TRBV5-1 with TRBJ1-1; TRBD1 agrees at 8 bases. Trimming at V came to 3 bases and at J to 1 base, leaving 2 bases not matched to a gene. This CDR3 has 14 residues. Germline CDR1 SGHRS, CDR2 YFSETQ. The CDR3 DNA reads TGCGCCAGCAGCTGGGGACAGGCGAACACTGAAGCTTTCTTT. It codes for CASSWGQANTEAFF.

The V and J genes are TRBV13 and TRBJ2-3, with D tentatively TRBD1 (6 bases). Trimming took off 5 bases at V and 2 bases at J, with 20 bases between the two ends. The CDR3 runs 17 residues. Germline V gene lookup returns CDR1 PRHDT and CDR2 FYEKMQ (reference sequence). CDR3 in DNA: TGTGCCAGCAGCCCCCCAGGGGATGTGGATCTCACAGATACGCAGTATTTT. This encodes CASSPPGDVDLTDTQYF.

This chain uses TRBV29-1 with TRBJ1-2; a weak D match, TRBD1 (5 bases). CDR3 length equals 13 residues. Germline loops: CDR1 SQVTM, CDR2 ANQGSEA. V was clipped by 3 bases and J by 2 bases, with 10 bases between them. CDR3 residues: CSVDAAGNYGYTF. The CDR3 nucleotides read TGCAGCGTTGATGCGGCAGGGAACTATGGCTACACCTTC.

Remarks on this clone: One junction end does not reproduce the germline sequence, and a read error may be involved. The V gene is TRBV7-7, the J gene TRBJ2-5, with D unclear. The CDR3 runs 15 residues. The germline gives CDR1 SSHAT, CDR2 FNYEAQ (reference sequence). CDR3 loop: CASSLRTGLQETQYF. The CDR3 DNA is TGTGCTAGCAGCTTACGGACGGGTCTACAAGAGACCCAGTACTTC.

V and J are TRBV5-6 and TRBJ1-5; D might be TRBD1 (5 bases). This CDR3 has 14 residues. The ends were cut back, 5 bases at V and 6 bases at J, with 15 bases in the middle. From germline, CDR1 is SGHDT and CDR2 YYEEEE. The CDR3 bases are TGTGCCAGCAGTTTCTGGGACGGGGGTCAGCCCCAGCATTTT. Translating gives CASSFWDGGQPQHF.

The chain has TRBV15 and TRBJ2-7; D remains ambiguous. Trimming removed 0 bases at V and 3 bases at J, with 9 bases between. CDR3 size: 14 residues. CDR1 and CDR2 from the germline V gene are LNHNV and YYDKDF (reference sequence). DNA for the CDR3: TGTGCCACCAGCAGAGATCGGAATTACTACGAGCAGTACTTC. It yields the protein CATSRDRNYYEQYF.

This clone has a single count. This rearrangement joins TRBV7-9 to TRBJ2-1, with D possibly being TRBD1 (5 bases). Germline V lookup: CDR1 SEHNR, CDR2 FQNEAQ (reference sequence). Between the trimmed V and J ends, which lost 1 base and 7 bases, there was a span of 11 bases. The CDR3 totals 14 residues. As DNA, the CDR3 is TGTGCCAGCAGCTTAGAAGGGGCTCCAAATGAGCAGTTCTTC. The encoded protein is CASSLEGAPNEQFF.

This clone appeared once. This chain's CDR3 is CASREGVASTDTQYF. CDR3 nucleotides: TGTGCCAGCCGCGAGGGGGTCGCTAGCACAGATACGCAGTATTTT. This chain connects TRBV9 to TRBJ2-3; maybe TRBD1 (6 bases). The CDR3 is 15 residues long. CDR1 and CDR2 (germline): SGDLS, YYNGEE. V was shortened by 7 bases and J by 0 bases, with 15 bases between the two germline ends.

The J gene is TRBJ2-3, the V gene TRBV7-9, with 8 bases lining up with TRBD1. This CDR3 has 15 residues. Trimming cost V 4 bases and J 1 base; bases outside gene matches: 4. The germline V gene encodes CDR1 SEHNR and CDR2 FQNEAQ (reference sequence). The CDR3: CASSSATGGTDTQYF. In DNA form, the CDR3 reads TGTGCCAGCAGCTCCGCGACAGGGGGCACAGATACGCAGTATTTT.

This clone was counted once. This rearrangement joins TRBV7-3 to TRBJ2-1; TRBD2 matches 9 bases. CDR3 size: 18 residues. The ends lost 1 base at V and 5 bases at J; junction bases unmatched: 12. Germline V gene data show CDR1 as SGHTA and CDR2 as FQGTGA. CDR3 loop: CASSLKDVRLAGHNEQFF. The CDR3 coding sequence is TGTGCCAGCAGCTTAAAAGACGTCCGGCTAGCGGGGCACAATGAGCAGTTCTTC. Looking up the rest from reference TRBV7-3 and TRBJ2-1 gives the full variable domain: GAGVSQTPSNKVTEKGKYVELRCDPISGHTALYWYRQSLGQGPEFLIYFQGTGAADDSGLPNDRFFAVRPEGSVSTLKIQRTERGDSAVYLCASSLKDVRLAGHNEQFFGPGTRLTVL.

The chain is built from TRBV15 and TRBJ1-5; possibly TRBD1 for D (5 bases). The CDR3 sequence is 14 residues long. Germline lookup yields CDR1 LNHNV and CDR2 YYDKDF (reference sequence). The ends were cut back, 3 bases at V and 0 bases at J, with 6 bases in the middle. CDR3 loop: CATSRTVSNQPQHF. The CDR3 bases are TGTGCCACCAGCAGGACAGTTAGCAATCAGCCCCAGCATTTT.

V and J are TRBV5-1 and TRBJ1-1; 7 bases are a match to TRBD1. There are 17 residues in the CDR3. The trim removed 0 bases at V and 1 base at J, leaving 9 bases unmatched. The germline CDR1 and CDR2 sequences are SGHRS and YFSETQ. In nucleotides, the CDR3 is TGCGCCAGCAGCTTGGTAACAGGGGCAACGGGGAACACTGAAGCTTTCTTT. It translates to CASSLVTGATGNTEAFF.

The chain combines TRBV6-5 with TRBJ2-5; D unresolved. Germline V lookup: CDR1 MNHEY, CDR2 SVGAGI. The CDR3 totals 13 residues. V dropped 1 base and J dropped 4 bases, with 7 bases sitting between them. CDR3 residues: CASSYLIGETQYF. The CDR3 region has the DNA TGTGCCAGCAGTTACTTGATCGGAGAGACCCAGTACTTC.

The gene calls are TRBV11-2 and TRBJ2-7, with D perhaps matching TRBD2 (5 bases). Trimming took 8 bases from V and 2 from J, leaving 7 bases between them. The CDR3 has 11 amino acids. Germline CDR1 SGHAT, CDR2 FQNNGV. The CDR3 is CASLGAYEQYF. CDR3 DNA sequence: TGTGCCAGCCTCGGGGCCTACGAGCAGTACTTC.

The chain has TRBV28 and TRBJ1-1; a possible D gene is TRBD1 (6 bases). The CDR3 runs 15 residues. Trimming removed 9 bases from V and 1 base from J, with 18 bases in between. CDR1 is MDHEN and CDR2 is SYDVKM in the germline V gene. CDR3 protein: CARIHRDVENTEAFF. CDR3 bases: TGTGCCAGGATTCACAGGGATGTAGAGAACACTGAAGCTTTCTTT.

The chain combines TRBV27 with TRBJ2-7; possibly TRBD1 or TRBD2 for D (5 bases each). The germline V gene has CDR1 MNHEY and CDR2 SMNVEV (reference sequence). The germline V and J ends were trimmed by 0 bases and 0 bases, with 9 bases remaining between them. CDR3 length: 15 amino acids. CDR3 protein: CASSLSGESSYEQYF. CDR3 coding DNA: TGTGCCAGCAGTTTATCAGGGGAGAGCTCCTACGAGCAGTACTTC.

CDR3 nucleotide sequence: TGTGCCACCAGCGGTACAGGCTACAATGAGCAGTTCTTC. Translating it yields CATSGTGYNEQFF. This chain connects TRBV15 to TRBJ2-1; D may be TRBD1 (5 bases). This CDR3 has 13 residues. Trimming stripped 5 bases from V and 3 bases from J, with 8 bases between. Looked up from germline, CDR1 is LNHNV and CDR2 is YYDKDF (reference sequence). Full variable domain (missing parts from reference TRBV15 and TRBJ2-1): DAMVIQNPRYQVTQFGKPVTLSCSQTLNHNVMYWYQQKSSQAPKLLFHYYDKDFNNEADTPDNFQSRRPNTSFCFLDIRSPGLGDTAMYLCATSGTGYNEQFFGPGTRLTVL.